Each of the 16 T cell receptor beta chains below was sequenced from the same sample in a study of blood T cell repertoires in COVID-19. The table came from immunoSEQ multiplex PCR; TCRdb's copy has only in-frame clones and leaves some out. The sample carries some 67,000 clones, approximately 90% recorded once. The sample taken for sequencing was peripheral blood. All receptors derive from a woman aged 18-29 years with acute or convalescent COVID-19.

The V call is TRBV30, the J call TRBJ2-5; TRBD2 agrees at 13 bases. CDR1 and CDR2 from the germline V gene are GTSNPN and SVGIG (reference sequence). V lost 2 bases to trimming and J lost 4 bases; unmatched junction nucleotides: 10. This CDR3 comprises 17 residues. The CDR3 here is CAWSPHLLAGGGETQYF. CDR3 sequence (DNA): TGTGCCTGGAGTCCCCACTTACTAGCGGGGGGGGGAGAGACCCAGTACTTC.

In its sample, this clone ranks as large. The J gene is TRBJ1-2, the V gene TRBV7-2; no definite D call. V lost 2 bases and J 6 bases, leaving 28 bases between the germline ends. Germline V lookup: CDR1 SGHTA, CDR2 FQGNSA. The CDR3 has 19 amino acids. The CDR3: CASSLTLPGNKFRPNGYTF. CDR3 nucleotides: TGTGCCAGCAGCTTAACCCTACCAGGTAACAAGTTCCGGCCCAATGGCTACACCTTC.

This chain links TRBV10-3 with TRBJ1-5; 7 bases are shared with TRBD1. This CDR3 is built from 15 residues. The ends lost 2 bases at V and 7 bases at J; junction bases unmatched: 8. Germline V gene lookup returns CDR1 ENHRY and CDR2 SYGVKD. CDR3 coding DNA: TGTGCCATCAGTGAGGGACAGGATAATAGGCAGCCCCAGCATTTT. This translates into CAISEGQDNRQPQHF.

This clone has a single count. V gene TRBV7-8 combines with J gene TRBJ2-1; TRBD2 matches at 9 bases. The CDR3 sequence is 15 residues long. The V and J ends lost 1 base and 6 bases, in that order; junction bases with no gene match: 4. The germline CDR1 and CDR2 sequences are SGHVS and FQNEAQ. The CDR3 sequence is CASSLDSGRTNEQFF. The CDR3, as DNA: TGTGCCAGCAGCTTAGACAGCGGGAGGACCAATGAGCAGTTCTTC.

The V call is TRBV6-6, the J call TRBJ1-5; TRBD1 aligns across 7 bases. V was pared by 5 bases and J by 0 bases, with 1 base of the junction left unmatched. The CDR3 totals 14 residues. The germline V gene encodes CDR1 MNHNY and CDR2 SVGAGI (reference sequence). DNA for the CDR3: TGTGCCAGCAGTAAGGGGGCTAGCAATCAGCCCCAGCATTTT. Translation: CASSKGASNQPQHF.

This clone was detected a few times. The chain couples TRBV7-9 to TRBJ1-2; unclear D gene. V was pared by 0 bases and J by 4 bases, with 9 bases between. From germline, CDR1 is SEHNR and CDR2 FQNEAQ (reference sequence). The CDR3 is 14 amino acids. The CDR3 sequence is CASSLAGEGYGYTF. DNA for the CDR3: TGTGCCAGCAGCTTAGCCGGGGAGGGCTATGGCTACACCTTC.

The chain recombines TRBV3-1 (or the pseudogene TRBV3-2) with TRBJ2-5; 7 bases agree with TRBD1. V was pared by 6 bases and J by 5 bases, with 12 bases of the junction left unmatched. Germline V gene data show CDR1 as LGHDT and CDR2 as YNNKEL (reference sequence). The CDR3 runs 15 residues. The chain's CDR3 is CASSARTGVHETQYF. CDR3 bases: TGTGCCAGCAGTGCCCGAACAGGGGTTCATGAGACCCAGTACTTC.

The chain employs TRBV6-5 and TRBJ1-2, with D unresolved. V lost 5 bases, J lost 4 bases, and 17 bases lay in between. CDR3 size: 15 residues. The germline V gene has CDR1 MNHEY and CDR2 SVGAGI. The CDR3 spells CASSMTSSALYGYTF. CDR3 bases: TGTGCCAGCAGTATGACTTCCTCAGCCCTCTATGGCTACACCTTC.

The rearrangement links TRBV29-1 to TRBJ2-3; 7 positions agree with TRBD1. The CDR3 contains 13 residues. CDR1 and CDR2 from the germline V gene are SQVTM and ANQGSEA. V lost 7 bases, J lost 0 bases, and 4 bases stayed unmatched. Here the CDR3 reads CSAGTASTDTQYF. The CDR3 DNA follows: TGCAGCGCTGGGACAGCAAGCACAGATACGCAGTATTTT.

The chain links TRBV4-3 to TRBJ2-3; D is undetermined. Germline values: CDR1 LGHNA, CDR2 YSLEER. Trimming shortened V by 5 bases and J by 4 bases, and 19 bases separated the two germline ends. This CDR3 has 16 amino acids. The DNA for the CDR3 is TGCGCCAGCAGCTCCCATTTTGGGTCCGGGTCAGATACGCAGTATTTT. Translated: CASSSHFGSGSDTQYF.

The V gene is TRBV10-2, the J gene TRBJ2-3; TRBD2 aligns across 11 bases. V shed 8 bases, J shed 2 bases, and the junction held 6 bases outside the gene matches. The CDR3 contains 15 residues. Germline lookup yields CDR1 WSHSY and CDR2 SAAADI. The CDR3 reads CASRRLAGNTDTQYF. CDR3 sequence (DNA): TGCGCCAGCCGGAGACTAGCGGGGAACACAGATACGCAGTATTTT.

This rearrangement joins TRBV5-4 to TRBJ2-1, with 9 nucleotides matching TRBD2. The CDR3 sequence is 17 residues long. The germline gives CDR1 SGHNT, CDR2 YYREEE (reference sequence). Unmatched junction bases numbered 18, after V lost 4 bases and J lost 10 bases. The CDR3 region is CASSDRGAGGPFGEQFF. CDR3 coding DNA: TGTGCCAGCAGCGACCGTGGCGCGGGGGGGCCCTTTGGGGAGCAGTTCTTC.

V and J are TRBV3-1 (or the pseudogene TRBV3-2) and TRBJ2-1; perhaps TRBD2 as D (5 bases). The CDR3 length is 16 residues. CDR1 and CDR2 (germline): LGHDT, YNNKEL (reference sequence). V was trimmed by 4 bases and J by 5 bases, leaving 18 bases between them. The CDR3 DNA sequence: TGTGCCAGCAGCCCAGTAGGATCCCGGGGAAACAATGAGCAGTTCTTC. Its translation is CASSPVGSRGNNEQFF.

The genes are TRBV11-2 and TRBJ2-1, with 8 bases identical to TRBD2. This CDR3 spans 17 amino acids. V gave up 2 bases and J gave up 1 base; unmatched junction bases: 7. Germline V gene lookup returns CDR1 SGHAT and CDR2 FQNNGV. The CDR3 region has the DNA TGTGCCAGCAGCTTACGTCCACCGGGGGGGTCCTACAATGAGCAGTTCTTC. Amino acid sequence: CASSLRPPGGSYNEQFF.

The gene calls are TRBV6-5 and TRBJ1-1; 7 nucleotides agree with TRBD1. Germline V CDR1 and CDR2: MNHEY, SVGAGI. Trimming cost V 6 bases and J 2 bases; bases outside gene matches: 9. CDR3 size: 15 residues. For the CDR3, the DNA is TGTGCCAGCAGACACCAAGGGGGCATCAACACTGAAGCTTTCTTT. As protein: CASRHQGGINTEAFF.

The J gene is TRBJ2-4, the V gene TRBV2; 8 nucleotides align to TRBD1. V was clipped by 3 bases and J by 2 bases; unmatched bases: 3. The CDR3 is 15 amino acids. CDR1 SNHLY and CDR2 FYNNEI come from the germline V gene. The CDR3 protein is CASSDDRGTKNIQYF. The DNA of the CDR3 is TGTGCCAGCAGTGACGACAGGGGAACCAAAAACATTCAGTACTTC.